This TCR beta chain emerged from a study of blood T cell repertoires in COVID-19. The wider study: The United States, Italy and Spain provided the acute and convalescent COVID-19 samples. Nucleic acid was either cDNA or gDNA, and it came from T cells, B-cell-depleted T cells, or PBMCs.

This CDR3 is built from 15 residues. Germline V gene lookup returns CDR1 SGHNT and CDR2 YYREEE (reference sequence). J gave up 3 bases and V 4 bases, and 7 bases lay outside the gene matches. Original analysis: Amplification with reference gene primers provided the estimates of nucleated cell counts. TCRdb's table, derived via immunoSEQ multiplex PCR, lists solely in-frame clones and lacks some. Clone size and V and J calls were adopted from that table, with D and trimming inferred from the DNA. The profile shows over 250,000 clones, around 90% of them singletons. The sequence derives from a man aged 45-60 years with acute or convalescent COVID-19. The material sequenced was peripheral blood. The chain joins TRBV5-4 to TRBJ2-5, with TRBD1 matching 9 bases. This chain's CDR3 is CASSVDGTGKETQYF. The CDR3, as DNA: TGTGCCAGCAGCGTGGATGGGACAGGGAAAGAGACCCAGTACTTC. Full variable domain (remainder filled in from reference TRBV5-4 and TRBJ2-5): ETGVTQSPTHLIKTRGQQVTLRCSSQSGHNTVSWYQQALGQGPQFIFQYYREEENGRGNFPPRFSGLQFPNYSSELNVNALELDDSALYLCASSVDGTGKETQYFGPGTRLLVL.